The 22 T cell receptor beta chains reported below all come from one sample, sequenced in a study of blood T cell repertoires in COVID-19 (dated by TCRdb to the early 2020s). Library preparation was by the immunoSEQ multiplex PCR assay. TCRdb mirrors the immuneACCESS table, restricted to in-frame sequences. Some clones are absent from its copies; in checked studies, under half trace to an unresolved V gene, and the reason for the others is unknown. This sample lists under 250,000 clones; 70% to 90% were detected once. The ten largest clonotypes hold over 1.1% of the sample. Sequencing was carried out using peripheral blood. The receptors were gathered from an elderly man with acute or convalescent COVID-19.

A single count supports this clone. Different DNA sequences within this sample yield the same CDR3. The rearrangement uses TRBV7-2 and TRBJ2-3; maybe TRBD2 (6 bases). This CDR3 is built from 14 residues. V was clipped by 5 bases and J by 3 bases, with 12 bases between them. Germline CDR1 reads SGHTA; CDR2 reads FQGNSA. The CDR3 protein is CASSLGRGTDTQYF. The CDR3 coding sequence is TGTGCCAGCAGCCTCGGGAGAGGGACAGATACGCAGTATTTT.

The V and J genes are TRBV9 and TRBJ1-1; 8 bases fit TRBD1. The CDR3 contains 14 residues. Unmatched junction bases numbered 6, after V lost 4 bases and J lost 4 bases. Germline V gene data show CDR1 as SGDLS and CDR2 as YYNGEE. CDR3 sequence (DNA): TGTGCCAGCAGCCCAGGACAGGGAGGCACTGAAGCTTTCTTT. Its protein is CASSPGQGGTEAFF.

This clone showed up just a few times. The chain joins TRBV6-5 to TRBJ1-5; tentative D call: TRBD1 (5 bases). Between the trimmed V and J ends, which lost 0 bases and 1 base, there was a span of 10 bases. The germline CDR1 and CDR2 sequences are MNHEY and SVGAGI. The CDR3 covers 16 residues. CDR3 sequence (DNA): TGTGCCAGCAGTTACTCGAGACCAGGGAGCAATCAGCCCCAGCATTTT. Translation gives CASSYSRPGSNQPQHF.

The chain couples TRBV7-2 to TRBJ2-3; the match to TRBD2 covers 8 bases. The germline V gene has CDR1 SGHTA and CDR2 FQGNSA. This CDR3 has 15 residues. Trimming at V came to 5 bases and at J to 9 bases, leaving 13 bases not matched to a gene. The CDR3 sequence: CASSPRDGRGGTQYF. The CDR3 nucleotides read TGTGCCAGCAGCCCCCGGGACGGGAGGGGAGGGACGCAGTATTTT.

The chain combines TRBV7-2 with TRBJ2-7; maybe TRBD1 (5 bases). Per germline, CDR1 SGHTA and CDR2 FQGNSA. Trimming stripped 6 bases from V and 6 bases from J, with 12 bases between. There are 12 residues in the CDR3. The CDR3 region has the DNA TGTGCCAGCAGGACAGATTACTCCGAGCAGTACTTC. Translated: CASRTDYSEQYF.

Details on this clone: This CDR3 is also generated by other DNA sequences in the sample. The V gene is TRBV5-8, the J gene TRBJ2-5; D perhaps matches TRBD2 (6 bases). The CDR3 is 14 residues long. From germline, CDR1 is SGHTS and CDR2 YDEGEE. The V gene lost 0 bases and the J gene lost 2 bases, with 8 bases spanning the gap. CDR3 residues: CASSLAGVQETQYF. As DNA, the CDR3 is TGTGCCAGCAGCTTGGCGGGAGTTCAAGAGACCCAGTACTTC.

V is TRBV4-2 and J is TRBJ1-1; no reliable D call. The CDR3 has 13 amino acids. Between the trimmed V and J ends, which lost 1 base and 0 bases, there was a span of 3 bases. CDR1 and CDR2 from the germline V gene are LGHNA and YNFKEQ. The CDR3, as DNA: TGTGCCAGCAGCCAAGCGGTGAACACTGAAGCTTTCTTT. It is translated as CASSQAVNTEAFF.

The genes are TRBV25-1 and TRBJ1-1; 7 bases align to TRBD1. The CDR3 totals 15 residues. Losses at the gene ends were 6 bases for V and 5 bases for J; bases not matched to a gene: 12. Looked up from germline, CDR1 is MGHDK and CDR2 is SYGVNS. The CDR3 bases are TGTGCCAGCAGAGCATTTACAGGGGAAGATACTGAAGCTTTCTTT. Translated, it gives CASRAFTGEDTEAFF.

J is TRBJ1-1 and V is TRBV6-5; 8 bases agree with TRBD1. From germline, CDR1 is MNHEY and CDR2 SVGAGI. V trimming: 5 bases; J trimming: 3 bases; junction bases outside the gene matches: 8. The CDR3 is 15 residues long. This chain's CDR3 is CASSPGTGLDTEAFF. The CDR3 bases are TGTGCCAGCAGTCCCGGGACAGGTCTGGACACTGAAGCTTTCTTT.

V is TRBV18 and J is TRBJ2-5, with 8 nucleotides matching TRBD1. The length of the CDR3 is 13 residues. V trimming: 4 bases; J trimming: 4 bases; junction bases outside the gene matches: 2. Germline CDR1 reads KGHSH; CDR2 reads LQKENI. This chain's CDR3 is CASSRTGGETQYF. The CDR3 DNA reads TGTGCCAGCTCACGTACAGGGGGAGAGACCCAGTACTTC.

On this clone: This same CDR3 is encoded by further DNA sequences in the sample. This chain uses TRBV3-1 (or the pseudogene TRBV3-2) with TRBJ2-5; D not certain. The CDR3 spans 11 residues. Per germline, CDR1 LGHDT and CDR2 YNNKEL (reference sequence). V lost 6 bases to trimming and J lost 5 bases, with 7 bases between them. CDR3 bases: TGTGCCAGCAGTCAACCGGAGACCCAGTACTTC. Its protein product is CASSQPETQYF.

The genes are TRBV19 and TRBJ2-1; 13 nucleotides line up with TRBD2. The germline V gene encodes CDR1 LNHDA and CDR2 SQIVND (reference sequence). Unmatched junction bases numbered 5, after V lost 4 bases and J lost 5 bases. CDR3 length: 16 amino acids. CDR3 DNA sequence: TGTGCCAGTAGTAGCCCGGGACTAGCGGGGCACAATGAGCAGTTCTTC. Translated, it gives CASSSPGLAGHNEQFF.

About this clone: The junction does not match germline at one end; this may be a read error. The rearrangement links TRBV28 to TRBJ2-3; 7 bases line up with TRBD1. Germline CDR1 and CDR2: MDHEN and SYDVKM. CDR3 length: 13 amino acids. The CDR3 here is CASSFQGQILVRF. In DNA, the CDR3 is TGTGCCAGCAGTTTCCAGGGACAGATCTTGGTAAGATTT.

This sequence joins TRBV19 and TRBJ2-3, with D maybe TRBD1 (6 bases). Germline CDR1 LNHDA, CDR2 SQIVND (reference sequence). The CDR3 extends over 13 amino acids. Between the trimmed V and J ends, which lost 4 bases and 4 bases, there was a span of 9 bases. The CDR3 DNA follows: TGTGCCAGTAGTACCCGGACAGCAGATACGCAGTATTTT. Protein sequence: CASSTRTADTQYF.

V and J are TRBV7-2 and TRBJ2-2; 8 bases fit TRBD1. The CDR3 has 16 residues. Trimming removed 5 bases from V and 6 bases from J; junction bases left unmatched: 11. The germline V gene encodes CDR1 SGHTA and CDR2 FQGNSA. CDR3 region: CASSPQTGVIAGELFF. For the CDR3, the DNA is TGTGCCAGCAGCCCCCAGACAGGGGTTATCGCCGGGGAGCTGTTTTTT.

In DNA, the CDR3 is TGTGCCAGCAGCTTACAGCGATCCGGGGAGCTGTTTTTT. Translating it yields CASSLQRSGELFF. This chain connects TRBV7-2 to TRBJ2-2, with D unresolved. Germline V gene lookup returns CDR1 SGHTA and CDR2 FQGNSA. The V gene lost 2 bases and the J gene lost 6 bases, with 7 bases spanning the gap. The CDR3 spans 13 residues.

V usage is TRBV28 and J usage is TRBJ2-1, with 10 bases fitting TRBD2. This CDR3 comprises 16 residues. In germline, CDR1 is MDHEN, CDR2 SYDVKM. The trim removed 4 bases at V and 0 bases at J, leaving 3 bases unmatched. CDR3 residues: CASSSPSGSSYNEQFF. The CDR3 region has the DNA TGTGCCAGCAGTTCTCCTAGCGGGAGCTCCTACAATGAGCAGTTCTTC.

The chain is built from TRBV5-1 and TRBJ2-1; 9 bases align to TRBD2. The CDR3 covers 13 residues. Germline V lookup: CDR1 SGHRS, CDR2 YFSETQ. After removal of 0 bases from V and 16 bases from J, the junction contained 8 bases not matched to a gene. CDR3 nucleotides: TGCGCCAGCAGCTTGGCGGCGGGGGGGTTCGGTTTCTTC. It specifies CASSLAAGGFGFF.

In this sample, this clone turned up once. The CDR3 loop reads CASSSGGSLYGYTF. The CDR3 region has the DNA TGTGCCAGCAGCTCCGGAGGTTCCCTCTATGGCTACACCTTC. This rearrangement joins TRBV7-3 to TRBJ1-2; the D is unclear. V lost 4 bases and J 4 bases, leaving 13 bases between the germline ends. Per the germline V gene, CDR1 is SGHTA and CDR2 is FQGTGA. This CDR3 has 14 amino acids. Full variable domain (outside the CDR3, taken from reference TRBV7-3 and TRBJ1-2): GAGVSQTPSNKVTEKGKYVELRCDPISGHTALYWYRQSLGQGPEFLIYFQGTGAADDSGLPNDRFFAVRPEGSVSTLKIQRTERGDSAVYLCASSSGGSLYGYTFGSGTRLTVV.

V and J are TRBV3-1 (or the pseudogene TRBV3-2) and TRBJ2-2, with D tentatively TRBD1 (6 bases). Germline V gene data show CDR1 as LGHDT and CDR2 as YNNKEL (reference sequence). Deletions cut 6 bases from V and 3 bases from J, with 14 bases between. This CDR3 spans 15 amino acids. CDR3 amino acids: CASRFRGPDTGELFF. As DNA, the CDR3 is TGTGCCAGCAGGTTCAGGGGACCCGACACCGGGGAGCTGTTTTTT.

The chain has TRBV3-1 (or the pseudogene TRBV3-2) and TRBJ2-7; 10 positions agree with TRBD2. Looked up from germline, CDR1 is LGHDT and CDR2 is YNNKEL (reference sequence). After removal of 2 bases from V and 5 bases from J, the junction contained 3 bases not matched to a gene. This CDR3 contains 14 residues. The chain's CDR3 is CASSQTSGAHEQYF. The CDR3, as DNA: TGTGCCAGCAGCCAAACTAGCGGGGCCCACGAGCAGTACTTC.

The chain couples TRBV19 to TRBJ1-1; 8 bases line up with TRBD1. The CDR3 consists of 17 residues. The ends lost 5 bases at V and 8 bases at J; junction bases unmatched: 19. Germline values: CDR1 LNHDA, CDR2 SQIVND (reference sequence). The CDR3 loop is CASSSRLDRGGRWEAFF. The CDR3, as DNA: TGTGCCAGTAGTTCCCGTCTTGACAGGGGTGGCCGTTGGGAAGCTTTCTTT.